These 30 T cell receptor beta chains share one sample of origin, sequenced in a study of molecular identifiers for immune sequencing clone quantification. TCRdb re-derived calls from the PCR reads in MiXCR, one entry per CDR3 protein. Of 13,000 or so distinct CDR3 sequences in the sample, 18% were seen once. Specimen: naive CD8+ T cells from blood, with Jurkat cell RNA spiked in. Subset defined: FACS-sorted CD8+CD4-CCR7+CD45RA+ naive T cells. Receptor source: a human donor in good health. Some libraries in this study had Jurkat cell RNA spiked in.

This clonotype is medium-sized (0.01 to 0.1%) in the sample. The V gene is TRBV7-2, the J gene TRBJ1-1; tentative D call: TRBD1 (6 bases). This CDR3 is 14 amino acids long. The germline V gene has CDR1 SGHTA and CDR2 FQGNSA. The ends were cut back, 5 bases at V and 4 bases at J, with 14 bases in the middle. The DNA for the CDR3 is TGTGCCAGCAGCCGGCGAAGGGGGATCACTGAAGCTTTCTTT. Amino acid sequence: CASSRRRGITEAFF.

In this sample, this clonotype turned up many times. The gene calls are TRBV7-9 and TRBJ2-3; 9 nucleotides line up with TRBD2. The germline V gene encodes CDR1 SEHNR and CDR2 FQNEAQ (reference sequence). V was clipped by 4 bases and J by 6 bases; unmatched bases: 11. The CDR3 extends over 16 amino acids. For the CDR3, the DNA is TGTGCCAGCAGCTCTGTGGGACTAGCTATAGGGGATACGCAGTATTTT. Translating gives CASSSVGLAIGDTQYF. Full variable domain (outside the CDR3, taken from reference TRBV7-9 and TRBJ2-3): DTGVSQNPRHKITKRGQNVTFRCDPISEHNRLYWYRQTLGQGPEFLTYFQNEAQLEKSRLLSDRFSAERPKGSFSTLEIQRTEQGDSAMYLCASSSVGLAIGDTQYFGPGTRLTVL.

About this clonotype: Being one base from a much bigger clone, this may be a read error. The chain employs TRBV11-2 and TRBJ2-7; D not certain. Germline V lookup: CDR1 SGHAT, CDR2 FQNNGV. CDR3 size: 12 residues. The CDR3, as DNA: TGTGCCAGCAACTTAGATTCTTACGAGCAGTACTTC. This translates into CASNLDSYEQYF.

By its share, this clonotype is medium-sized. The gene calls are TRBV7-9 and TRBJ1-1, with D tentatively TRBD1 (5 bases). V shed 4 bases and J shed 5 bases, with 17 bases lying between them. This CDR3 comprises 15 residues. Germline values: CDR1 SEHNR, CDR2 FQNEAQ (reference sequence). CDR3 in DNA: TGTGCCAGCAGCTCTCGCGGAGGGACCGGGACTGAAGCTTTCTTT. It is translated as CASSSRGGTGTEAFF. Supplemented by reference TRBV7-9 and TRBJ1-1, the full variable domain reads DTGVSQNPRHKITKRGQNVTFRCDPISEHNRLYWYRQTLGQGPEFLTYFQNEAQLEKSRLLSDRFSAERPKGSFSTLEIQRTEQGDSAMYLCASSSRGGTGTEAFFGQGTRLTVV.

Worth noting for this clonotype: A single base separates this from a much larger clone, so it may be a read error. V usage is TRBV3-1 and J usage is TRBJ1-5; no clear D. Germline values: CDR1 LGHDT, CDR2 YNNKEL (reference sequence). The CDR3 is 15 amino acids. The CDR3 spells CDSSADGYSDQPQHF. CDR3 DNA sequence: TGTGACAGCAGCGCGGACGGTTATAGCGATCAGCCCCAGCATTTT.

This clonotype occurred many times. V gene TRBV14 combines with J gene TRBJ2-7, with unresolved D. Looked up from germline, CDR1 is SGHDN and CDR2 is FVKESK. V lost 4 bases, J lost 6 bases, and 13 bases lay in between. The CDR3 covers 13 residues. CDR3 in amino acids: CASSLSLRGEQYF. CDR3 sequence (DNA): TGTGCCAGCAGCCTATCGTTACGAGGCGAGCAGTACTTC.

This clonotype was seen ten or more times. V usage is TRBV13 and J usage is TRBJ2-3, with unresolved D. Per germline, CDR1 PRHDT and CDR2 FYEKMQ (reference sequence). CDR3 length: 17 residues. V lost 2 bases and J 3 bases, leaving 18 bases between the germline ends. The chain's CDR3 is CASSLFPGVAFTDTQYF. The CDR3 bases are TGTGCCAGCAGCTTATTTCCCGGAGTTGCCTTTACAGATACGCAGTATTTT.

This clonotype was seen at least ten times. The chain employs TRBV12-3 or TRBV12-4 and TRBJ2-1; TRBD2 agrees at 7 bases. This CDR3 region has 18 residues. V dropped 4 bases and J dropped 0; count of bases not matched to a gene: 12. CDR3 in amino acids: CASSSYLSGPSSYNEQFF. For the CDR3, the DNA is TGTGCCAGCAGTTCATATCTTAGCGGGCCCAGCTCCTACAATGAGCAGTTCTTC.

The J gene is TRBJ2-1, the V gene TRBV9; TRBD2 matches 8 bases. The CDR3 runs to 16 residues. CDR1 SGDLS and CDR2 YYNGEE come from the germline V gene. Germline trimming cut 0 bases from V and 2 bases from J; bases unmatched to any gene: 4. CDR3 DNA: TGTGCCAGCAGCGTAGAAGGTAGCGGGGCCTACAATGAGCAGTTCTTC. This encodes CASSVEGSGAYNEQFF.

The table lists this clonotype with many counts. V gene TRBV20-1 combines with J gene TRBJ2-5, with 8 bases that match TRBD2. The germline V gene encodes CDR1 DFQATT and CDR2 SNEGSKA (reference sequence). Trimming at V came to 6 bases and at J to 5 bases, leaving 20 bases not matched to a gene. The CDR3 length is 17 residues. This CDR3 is CSANPGGGRIRWETQYF. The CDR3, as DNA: TGCAGTGCCAATCCGGGGGGCGGGAGGATCAGGTGGGAGACCCAGTACTTC.

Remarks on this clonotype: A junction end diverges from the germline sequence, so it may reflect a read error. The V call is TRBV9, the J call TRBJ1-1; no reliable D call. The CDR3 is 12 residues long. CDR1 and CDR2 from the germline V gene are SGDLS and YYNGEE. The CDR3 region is CASIDLSTEASF. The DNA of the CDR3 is TGTGCCAGCATCGACCTCAGCACTGAAGCTTCCTTT.

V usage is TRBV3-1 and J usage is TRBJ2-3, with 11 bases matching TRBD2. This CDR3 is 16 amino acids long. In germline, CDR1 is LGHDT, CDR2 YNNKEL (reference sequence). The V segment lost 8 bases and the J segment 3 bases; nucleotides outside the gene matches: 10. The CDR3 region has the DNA TGTGCCAGCGGCCCGTGGACTAGCGGGTCGACAGATACGCAGTATTTT. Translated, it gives CASGPWTSGSTDTQYF.

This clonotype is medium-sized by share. The CDR3 loop is CAVGLKLAPTYNEQFF. The DNA of the CDR3 is TGTGCAGTCGGTCTAAAACTAGCGCCCACCTACAATGAGCAGTTCTTC. This rearrangement joins TRBV7-9 to TRBJ2-1, with TRBD2 matching 7 bases. Germline loops: CDR1 SEHNR, CDR2 FQNEAQ (reference sequence). CDR3 length: 16 amino acids.

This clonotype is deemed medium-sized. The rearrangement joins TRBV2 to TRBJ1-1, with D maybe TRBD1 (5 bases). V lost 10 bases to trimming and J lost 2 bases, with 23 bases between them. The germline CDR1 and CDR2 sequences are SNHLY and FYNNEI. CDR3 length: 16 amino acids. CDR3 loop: CATPRTHPGSNTEAFF. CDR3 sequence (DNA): TGTGCCACTCCACGGACCCACCCAGGGTCCAACACTGAAGCTTTCTTT. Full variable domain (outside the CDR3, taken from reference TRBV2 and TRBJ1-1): EPEVTQTPSHQVTQMGQEVILRCVPISNHLYFYWYRQILGQKVEFLVSFYNNEISEKSEIFDDQFSVERPDGSNFTLKIRSTKLEDSAMYFCATPRTHPGSNTEAFFGQGTRLTVV.

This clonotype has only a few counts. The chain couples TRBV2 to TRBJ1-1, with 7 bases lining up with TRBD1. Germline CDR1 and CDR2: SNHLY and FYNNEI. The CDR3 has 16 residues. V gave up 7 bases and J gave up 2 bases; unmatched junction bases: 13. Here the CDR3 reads CASKAGGGPLNTEAFF. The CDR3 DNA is TGTGCCAGCAAGGCGGGAGGGGGCCCACTAAACACTGAAGCTTTCTTT.

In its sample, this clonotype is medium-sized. CDR3 region: CASSIQRLAAPYEQYF. The CDR3, as DNA: TGTGCCAGTAGTATCCAAAGACTAGCGGCCCCCTACGAGCAGTACTTC. V gene TRBV19 combines with J gene TRBJ2-7, with 9 positions matching TRBD2. Germline V gives CDR1 LNHDA, CDR2 SQIVND (reference sequence). This CDR3 comprises 16 residues. J gave up 2 bases and V 3 bases, and 8 bases lay outside the gene matches.

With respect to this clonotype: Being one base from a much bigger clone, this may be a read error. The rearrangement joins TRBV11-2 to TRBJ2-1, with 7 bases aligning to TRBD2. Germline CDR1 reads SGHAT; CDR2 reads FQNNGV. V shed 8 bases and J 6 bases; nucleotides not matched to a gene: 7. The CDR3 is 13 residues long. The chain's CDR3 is CASAGTTSNEQFF. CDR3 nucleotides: TGTGCCAGCGCCGGGACTACCTCCAATGAGCAGTTCTTC.

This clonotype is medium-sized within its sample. CDR3 protein: CASSYSRLADNEQFF. CDR3 nucleotides: TGTGCCAGCAGTTACTCGAGACTAGCGGACAATGAGCAGTTCTTC. This sequence joins TRBV6-5 and TRBJ2-1, with TRBD2 matching 9 bases. V trimming: 0 bases; J trimming: 5 bases; junction bases outside the gene matches: 2. CDR3 length equals 15 residues. CDR1 MNHEY and CDR2 SVGAGI come from the germline V gene.

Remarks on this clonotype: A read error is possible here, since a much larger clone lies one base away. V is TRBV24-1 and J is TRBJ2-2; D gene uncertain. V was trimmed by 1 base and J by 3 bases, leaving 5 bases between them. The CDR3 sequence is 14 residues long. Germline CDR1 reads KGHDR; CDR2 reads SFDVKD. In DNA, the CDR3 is TGTGCCACCAGTGATTTCGGGTACACCGGGGAGCTGTTTTTT. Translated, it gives CATSDFGYTGELFF.

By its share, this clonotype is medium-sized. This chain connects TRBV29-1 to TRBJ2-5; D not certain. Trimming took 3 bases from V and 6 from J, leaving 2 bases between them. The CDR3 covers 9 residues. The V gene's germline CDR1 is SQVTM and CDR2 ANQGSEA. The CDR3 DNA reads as TGCAGCGTTGATCAGACCCAGTACTTC. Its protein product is CSVDQTQYF. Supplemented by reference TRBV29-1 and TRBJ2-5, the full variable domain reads SAVISQKPSRDICQRGTSLTIQCQVDSQVTMMFWYRQQPGQSLTLIATANQGSEATYESGFVIDKFPISRPNLTFSTLTVSNMSPEDSSIYLCSVDQTQYFGPGTRLLVL.

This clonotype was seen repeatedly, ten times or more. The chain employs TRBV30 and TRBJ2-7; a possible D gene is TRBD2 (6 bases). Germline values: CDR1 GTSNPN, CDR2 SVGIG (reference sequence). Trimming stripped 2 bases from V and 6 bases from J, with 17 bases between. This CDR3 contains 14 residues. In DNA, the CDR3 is TGTGCCTGGAGTAAGGTGGGAGGTTGGGGCGAGCAGTACTTC. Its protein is CAWSKVGGWGEQYF.

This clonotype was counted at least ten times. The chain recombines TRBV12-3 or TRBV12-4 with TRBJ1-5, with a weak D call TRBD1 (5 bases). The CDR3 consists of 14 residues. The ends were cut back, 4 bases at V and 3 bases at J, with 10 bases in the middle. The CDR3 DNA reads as TGTGCCAGCAGTTGGAAGGGGTTCAATCAGCCCCAGCATTTT. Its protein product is CASSWKGFNQPQHF.

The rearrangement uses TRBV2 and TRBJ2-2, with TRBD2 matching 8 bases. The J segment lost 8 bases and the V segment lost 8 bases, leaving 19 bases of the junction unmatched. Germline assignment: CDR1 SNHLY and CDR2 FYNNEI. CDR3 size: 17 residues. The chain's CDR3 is CASASWGVGLGEGELFF. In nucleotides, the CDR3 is TGTGCCAGCGCCAGCTGGGGAGTGGGACTAGGAGAAGGGGAGCTGTTTTTT.

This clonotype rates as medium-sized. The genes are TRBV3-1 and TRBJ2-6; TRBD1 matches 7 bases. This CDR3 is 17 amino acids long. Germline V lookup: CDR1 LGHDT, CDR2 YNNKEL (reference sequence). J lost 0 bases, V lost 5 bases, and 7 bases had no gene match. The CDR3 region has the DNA TGTGCCAGCAGCTCCGGGACAGCAGACTCTGGGGCCAACGTCCTGACTTTC. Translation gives CASSSGTADSGANVLTF.

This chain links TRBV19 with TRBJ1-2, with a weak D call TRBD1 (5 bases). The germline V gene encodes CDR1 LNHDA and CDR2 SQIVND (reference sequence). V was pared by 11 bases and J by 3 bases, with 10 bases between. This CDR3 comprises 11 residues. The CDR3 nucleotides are TGTGCCGTCACAGGACACTATGGCTACACCTTC. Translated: CAVTGHYGYTF.

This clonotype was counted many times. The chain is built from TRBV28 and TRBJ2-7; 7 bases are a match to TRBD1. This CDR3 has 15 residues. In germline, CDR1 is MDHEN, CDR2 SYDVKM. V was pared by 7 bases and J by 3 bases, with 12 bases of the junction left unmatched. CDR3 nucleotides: TGTGCCAGCAAAGACCCGGGGACAGAATACTACGAGCAGTACTTC. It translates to CASKDPGTEYYEQYF.

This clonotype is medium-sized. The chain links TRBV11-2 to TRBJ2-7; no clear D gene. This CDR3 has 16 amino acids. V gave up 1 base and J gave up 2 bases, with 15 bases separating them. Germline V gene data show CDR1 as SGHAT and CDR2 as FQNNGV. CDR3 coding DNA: TGTGCCAGCAGCTTAGGTTCCGGATCCCGCGCCTACGAGCAGTACTTC. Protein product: CASSLGSGSRAYEQYF.

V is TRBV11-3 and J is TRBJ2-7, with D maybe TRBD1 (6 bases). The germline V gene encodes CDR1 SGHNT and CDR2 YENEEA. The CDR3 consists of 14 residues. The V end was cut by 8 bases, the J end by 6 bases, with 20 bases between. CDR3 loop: CASCDYRDASEQYF. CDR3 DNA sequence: TGTGCCAGCTGCGATTACAGGGATGCAAGCGAGCAGTACTTC.

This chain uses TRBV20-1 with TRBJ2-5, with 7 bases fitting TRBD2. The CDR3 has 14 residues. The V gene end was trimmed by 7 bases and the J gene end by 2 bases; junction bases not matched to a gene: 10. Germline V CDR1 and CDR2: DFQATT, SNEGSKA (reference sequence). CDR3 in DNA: TGCAGTGGCACGGAGGGGCGGGGGCAAGAGACCCAGTACTTC. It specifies CSGTEGRGQETQYF.

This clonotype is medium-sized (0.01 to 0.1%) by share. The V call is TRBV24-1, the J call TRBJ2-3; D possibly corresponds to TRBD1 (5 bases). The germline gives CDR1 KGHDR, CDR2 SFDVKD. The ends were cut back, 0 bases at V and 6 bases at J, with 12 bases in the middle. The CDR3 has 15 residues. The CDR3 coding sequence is TGTGCCACCAGTGATTTGACAGGTTTCGGTGATACGCAGTATTTT. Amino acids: CATSDLTGFGDTQYF.